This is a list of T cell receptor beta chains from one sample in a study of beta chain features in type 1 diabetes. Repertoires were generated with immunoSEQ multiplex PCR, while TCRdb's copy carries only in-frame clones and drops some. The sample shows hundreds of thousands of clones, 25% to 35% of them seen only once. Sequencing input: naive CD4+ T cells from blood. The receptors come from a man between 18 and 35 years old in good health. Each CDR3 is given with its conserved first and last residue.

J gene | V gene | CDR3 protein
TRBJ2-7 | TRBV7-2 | CASSPRGPMEQYF
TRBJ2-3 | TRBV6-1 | CASSDVQGDTQYF
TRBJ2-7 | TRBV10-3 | CAIKVEHEQYF
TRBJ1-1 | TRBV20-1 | CSARTTEAFF
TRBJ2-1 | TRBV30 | CAWRISGVYNEQFF
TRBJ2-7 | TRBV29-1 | CSGETGGTESYEQYF
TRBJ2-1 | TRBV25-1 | CASSEPERRKFF
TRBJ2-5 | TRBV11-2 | CASSLADGTQYF
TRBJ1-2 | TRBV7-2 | CASSPDRGLYGYTF
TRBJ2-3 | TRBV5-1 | CASSWDRGTDTQYF
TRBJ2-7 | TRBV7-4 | CASSLTGRSYEQYF
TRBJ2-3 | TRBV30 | CAWSVRASGSGGDTQYF
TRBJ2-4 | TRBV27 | CASSLFSGTSGKNIQYF
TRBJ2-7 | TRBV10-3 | CAISDLSSGSSYEQYF
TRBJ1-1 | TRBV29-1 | CSVLEDNTEAFF
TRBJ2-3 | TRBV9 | CASSVGGSWGDTQYF
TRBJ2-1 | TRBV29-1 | CSGGSGPGNEQFF
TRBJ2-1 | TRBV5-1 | CASSFAGTTTYNEQFF
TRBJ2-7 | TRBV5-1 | CASSLAGEQYF
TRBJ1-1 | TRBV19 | CASSEERGTEAFF
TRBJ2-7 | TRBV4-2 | CASSQTRGFDEQYF
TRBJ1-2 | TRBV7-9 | CASGIGPVTNYGYTF
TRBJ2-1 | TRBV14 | CASTTLRGTSGSTAYNEQFF
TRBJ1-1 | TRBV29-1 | CSVDGGYTEAFF
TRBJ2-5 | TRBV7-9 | CASSPRTGREGQETQYF
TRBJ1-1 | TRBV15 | CATSSERGTEAFF
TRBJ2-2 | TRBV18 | CASFPGQGSTGELFF
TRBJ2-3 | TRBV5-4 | CASSLDSGTNTQYF
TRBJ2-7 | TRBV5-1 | CASSPPGAYEQYF
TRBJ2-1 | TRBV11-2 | CASSLQGLAGRSEQFF
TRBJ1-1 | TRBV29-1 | CSVEDPGMNTEAFF
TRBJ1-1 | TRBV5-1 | CASTRRAGFDTEAFF
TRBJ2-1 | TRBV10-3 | CAISGDRVGIEQFF
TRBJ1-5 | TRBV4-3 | CASSQDPGQPQHF
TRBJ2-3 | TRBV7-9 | CASRPQRVGADTQYF
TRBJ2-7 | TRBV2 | CASSPFGSSYEQYF
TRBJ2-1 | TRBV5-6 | CASSTMIGSSYNEQFF
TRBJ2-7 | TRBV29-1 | CSGGRADSYEQYF
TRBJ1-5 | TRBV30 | CAWGQDNQPQHF
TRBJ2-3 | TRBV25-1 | CASSATSGPGDTQYF
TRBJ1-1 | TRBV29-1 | CSAQTPEAFF
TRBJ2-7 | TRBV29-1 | CSVAGQGLRDEQYF
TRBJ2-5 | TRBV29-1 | CSVESGTETQYF
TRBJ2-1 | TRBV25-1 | CASSRTGGEGFGQFF
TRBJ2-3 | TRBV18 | CASSPVGGTDTQYF
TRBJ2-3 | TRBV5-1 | CASSLQGTADTQYF
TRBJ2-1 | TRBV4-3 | CASSRGTVYNEQFF
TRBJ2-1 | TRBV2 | CASSGPTGNEQFF
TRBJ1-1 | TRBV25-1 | CASSDPGQGGTEAFF
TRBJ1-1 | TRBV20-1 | CSALWGTEAFF